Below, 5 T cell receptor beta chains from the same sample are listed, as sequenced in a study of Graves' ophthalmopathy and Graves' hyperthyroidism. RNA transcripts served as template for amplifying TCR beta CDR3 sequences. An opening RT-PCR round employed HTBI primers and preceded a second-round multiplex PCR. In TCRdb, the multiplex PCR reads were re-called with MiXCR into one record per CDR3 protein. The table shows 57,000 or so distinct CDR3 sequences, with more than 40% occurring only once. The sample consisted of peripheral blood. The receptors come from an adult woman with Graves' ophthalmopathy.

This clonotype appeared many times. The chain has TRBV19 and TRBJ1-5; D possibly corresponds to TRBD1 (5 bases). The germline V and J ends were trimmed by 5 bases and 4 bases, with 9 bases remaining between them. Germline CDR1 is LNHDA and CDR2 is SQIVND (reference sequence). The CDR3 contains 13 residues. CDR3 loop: CASSSGHNQPQHF. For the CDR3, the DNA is TGTGCCAGTAGTTCCGGACATAATCAGCCCCAGCATTTT. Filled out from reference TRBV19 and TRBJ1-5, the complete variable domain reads DGGITQSPKYLFRKEGQNVTLSCEQNLNHDAMYWYRQDPGQGLRLIYYSQIVNDFQKGDIAEGYSVSREKKESFPLTVTSAQKNPTAFYLCASSSGHNQPQHFGDGTRLSIL.

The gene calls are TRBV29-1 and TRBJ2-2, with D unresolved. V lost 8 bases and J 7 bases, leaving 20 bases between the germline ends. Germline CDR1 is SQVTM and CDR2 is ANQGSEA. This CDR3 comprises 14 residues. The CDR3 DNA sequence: TGCAGCAGTTACTCGAGGTTCAGGAGCGGGGAGCTGTTTTTT. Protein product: CSSYSRFRSGELFF.

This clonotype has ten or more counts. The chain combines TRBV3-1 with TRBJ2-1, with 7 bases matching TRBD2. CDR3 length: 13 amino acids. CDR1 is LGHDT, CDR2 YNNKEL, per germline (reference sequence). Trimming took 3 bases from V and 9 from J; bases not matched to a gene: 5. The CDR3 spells CASSQRGTSEQFF. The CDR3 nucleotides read TGTGCCAGCAGCCAGCGGGGGACTTCTGAGCAGTTCTTC.

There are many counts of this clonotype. CDR3 nucleotide sequence: TGCGCCAGCAGCCCTACCGGGACAGGGGGCTATAAGGGGCAGTACTTC. Its translation: CASSPTGTGGYKGQYF. The rearrangement joins TRBV5-1 to TRBJ2-7; 12 bases agree with TRBD1. CDR1 and CDR2 from the germline V gene are SGHRS and YFSETQ. V lost 4 bases and J lost 9; bases outside the gene matches: 14. CDR3 size: 16 residues.

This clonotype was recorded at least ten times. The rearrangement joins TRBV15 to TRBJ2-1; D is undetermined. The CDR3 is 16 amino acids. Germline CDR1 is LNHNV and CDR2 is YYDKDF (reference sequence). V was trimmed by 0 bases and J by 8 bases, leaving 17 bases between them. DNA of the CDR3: TGTGCCACCAGCAGAGATCGGTCGCCCTCTTTTGATGAGCAGTTCTTC. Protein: CATSRDRSPSFDEQFF. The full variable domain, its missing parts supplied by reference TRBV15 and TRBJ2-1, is DAMVIQNPRYQVTQFGKPVTLSCSQTLNHNVMYWYQQKSSQAPKLLFHYYDKDFNNEADTPDNFQSRRPNTSFCFLDIRSPGLGDTAMYLCATSRDRSPSFDEQFFGPGTRLTVL.